This T cell receptor beta chain was captured by sequencing in a study of T cell repertoires in cytomegalovirus infection. Whole-study context: CMV infection together with matching HLA type was indicated by public TCR beta signatures.

MiXCR was run by TCRdb on the reads, yielding one entry per CDR3 protein. Here the sample spans about 250,000 distinct CDR3 sequences, about 17% being singletons. Study results and caveats: Cumulative public TCR beta family frequency identified carriers of CMV plus the relevant HLA.

Worth noting for this clonotype: Its cognate antigen is unknown. A much larger clone is a single base away; this may be a read error.

Germline CDR1 SGHTA, CDR2 FQGNSA. This CDR3 comprises 18 residues. The sequenced sample was CD8+ T cells from PBMCs. V usage is TRBV7-2 and J usage is TRBJ2-1; TRBD2 matches 10 bases. The TCR comes from a human donor in good health (CMV status not recorded). Some clones in this sample may be carry-over from other donors' samples. CDR3 in amino acids: CANSSGLAVLSRGNEQFF. The CDR3 region has the DNA TGTGCCAACAGCTCAGGACTAGCGGTGCTCTCTCGTGGGAATGAGCAGTTCTTC.